These 29 T cell receptor beta chains came from one sample sequenced in a study of blood T cell repertoires in COVID-19. Assay used: immunoSEQ multiplex PCR; TCRdb lists only in-frame clones, some missing. This table holds roughly 220,000 clones, 84% found once. The sample taken for sequencing was peripheral blood. The receptor set was obtained from a man aged 25-40 years with active or convalescent COVID-19.

In its sample, this clone was seen once. The chain employs TRBV12-3 or TRBV12-4 and TRBJ1-3, with 7 bases fitting TRBD1. This CDR3 spans 12 amino acids. After removal of 10 bases from V and 7 bases from J, the junction contained 7 bases not matched to a gene. The CDR3 spells CAMTGNRNTIYF. In nucleotides, the CDR3 is TGTGCCATGACAGGGAATAGGAACACCATATATTTT.

This rearrangement joins TRBV7-3 to TRBJ2-5; 9 nucleotides agree with TRBD1. V lost 5 bases to trimming and J lost 5 bases; unmatched junction nucleotides: 9. The CDR3 is 15 residues long. In germline, CDR1 is SGHTA, CDR2 FQGTGA. The CDR3 sequence: CASSRQQGALETQYF. CDR3 DNA sequence: TGTGCCAGCAGCCGCCAACAGGGGGCTCTTGAGACCCAGTACTTC.

The rearrangement links TRBV2 to TRBJ1-3; D is possibly TRBD1 (6 bases). CDR1 SNHLY and CDR2 FYNNEI come from the germline V gene. The CDR3 runs to 15 residues. Trimming took 6 bases from V and 0 from J, leaving 12 bases between them. CDR3 loop: CASRTGTISGNTIYF. The CDR3, as DNA: TGTGCCAGCAGGACAGGCACAATCTCTGGAAACACCATATATTTT.

The chain recombines TRBV27 with TRBJ2-7; 9 bases line up with TRBD1. This CDR3 has 14 residues. The V segment lost 6 bases and the J segment 3 bases; nucleotides outside the gene matches: 6. Germline CDR1 and CDR2: MNHEY and SMNVEV (reference sequence). CDR3 DNA sequence: TGTGCCAGCAGAAATAGACAGGGGGTCTACGAGCAGTACTTC. This encodes CASRNRQGVYEQYF.

V usage is TRBV24-1 and J usage is TRBJ2-1; TRBD2 agrees at 11 bases. V lost 5 bases to trimming and J lost 5 bases; unmatched junction nucleotides: 7. The CDR3 extends over 16 amino acids. Germline CDR1 and CDR2: KGHDR and SFDVKD. Here the CDR3 reads CATSGRLAGPHNEQFF. The CDR3 region has the DNA TGTGCCACCAGTGGTCGACTAGCGGGACCCCACAATGAGCAGTTCTTC.

The chain uses TRBV28 and TRBJ2-7; tentatively, D is TRBD2 (7 bases). Germline V gene data show CDR1 as MDHEN and CDR2 as SYDVKM. The CDR3 runs 19 residues. Trimming shortened V by 3 bases and J by 1 base, and 25 bases separated the two germline ends. CDR3 sequence: CASSFNPRGGGSRSYEQYF. As DNA, the CDR3 is TGTGCCAGCAGTTTCAACCCAAGGGGAGGGGGGAGCAGGTCCTACGAGCAGTACTTC.

The rearrangement joins TRBV7-9 to TRBJ2-1, with 7 bases fitting TRBD2. The germline CDR1 and CDR2 sequences are SEHNR and FQNEAQ (reference sequence). CDR3 length: 16 residues. The junction had 16 bases not matched to a gene; V was cut back by 5 bases and J by 9 bases. DNA for the CDR3: TGTGCCAGCAGCCCACCTTCGGGACTAACCTACGGTGAGCAGTTCTTC. Amino acid sequence: CASSPPSGLTYGEQFF.

V is TRBV6-2 or TRBV6-3 and J is TRBJ2-3, with D possibly TRBD1 on 6 matching bases. With 4 bases removed from V and 3 bases from J, the gap between germline ends came to 14 bases. From germline, CDR1 is MNHEY and CDR2 SVGEGT. The CDR3 runs 15 residues. The CDR3 DNA reads TGTGCCAGCAGTTTGGGCAGGGGATTTACAGATACGCAGTATTTT. Its protein is CASSLGRGFTDTQYF.

This sequence joins TRBV19 and TRBJ1-3; 7 nucleotides line up with TRBD1. The V segment lost 5 bases and the J segment 3 bases; nucleotides outside the gene matches: 7. Germline CDR1 LNHDA, CDR2 SQIVND (reference sequence). The CDR3 has 15 amino acids. CDR3 in DNA: TGTGCCAGTAGTCAACGGACAGGAGGTGGAAACACCATATATTTT. Protein: CASSQRTGGGNTIYF. Full variable domain (rest looked up from reference TRBV19 and TRBJ1-3): DGGITQSPKYLFRKEGQNVTLSCEQNLNHDAMYWYRQDPGQGLRLIYYSQIVNDFQKGDIAEGYSVSREKKESFPLTVTSAQKNPTAFYLCASSQRTGGGNTIYFGEGSWLTVV.

The chain's CDR3 is CASSLGILAYNEQYF. CDR3 sequence (DNA): TGTGCCAGCAGCTTGGGTATACTAGCGTACAACGAGCAGTACTTC. This chain uses TRBV5-6 with TRBJ2-7, with 7 positions matching TRBD2. This CDR3 is built from 15 residues. CDR1 and CDR2 from the germline V gene are SGHDT and YYEEEE. V shed 0 bases and J 5 bases; nucleotides not matched to a gene: 8.

The rearrangement joins TRBV30 to TRBJ1-6, with D perhaps matching TRBD1 (5 bases). The CDR3 covers 13 residues. Germline CDR1 is GTSNPN and CDR2 is SVGIG (reference sequence). The ends were cut back, 3 bases at V and 10 bases at J, with 13 bases in the middle. CDR3: CAWRQQGISPLHF. CDR3 in DNA: TGTGCCTGGAGACAGCAGGGTATCTCACCCCTCCACTTT.

The CDR3 spells CASRLAGARELFF. CDR3 DNA sequence: TGTGCCAGCAGGCTAGCGGGGGCCCGGGAGCTGTTTTTT. The V call is TRBV27, the J call TRBJ2-2; 10 bases match TRBD2. Germline CDR1 reads MNHEY; CDR2 reads SMNVEV (reference sequence). This CDR3 comprises 13 residues. After removal of 6 bases from V and 9 bases from J, the junction contained 4 bases not matched to a gene.

The CDR3 sequence: CASSLGWQERGYEQYF. The CDR3 nucleotides are TGTGCCAGCAGCTTAGGTTGGCAGGAAAGGGGCTACGAGCAGTACTTC. The chain employs TRBV7-9 and TRBJ2-7; D perhaps matches TRBD1 (5 bases). Germline V gene lookup returns CDR1 SEHNR and CDR2 FQNEAQ (reference sequence). This CDR3 has 16 residues. The V gene lost 1 base and the J gene lost 3 bases, with 16 bases spanning the gap.

The J gene is TRBJ2-3, the V gene TRBV15; 8 nucleotides agree with TRBD2. The CDR3 is 14 residues long. From germline, CDR1 is LNHNV and CDR2 YYDKDF (reference sequence). Trimming removed 4 bases from V and 1 base from J; junction bases left unmatched: 1. This chain's CDR3 is CATSISGGTDTQYF. The CDR3, as DNA: TGTGCCACCAGCATTAGCGGGGGCACAGATACGCAGTATTTT.

This clone came up a few times. The chain employs TRBV1 and TRBJ1-5; the D call TRBD1 from the table was never checked on the DNA. TRBV1 is a pseudogene locus. The CDR3 runs to 22 residues. The CDR3 DNA is TGCACCAGCAGCCAAGATCGTTGGCGTACAGTCAAGGCTCCCTATAGCAATCAGCCCCAGCATTTT. It is translated as CTSSQDRWRTVKAPYSNQPQHF.

The chain has TRBV11-3 and TRBJ1-2, with D possibly being TRBD1 (6 bases). The ends were cut back, 2 bases at V and 0 bases at J, with 19 bases in the middle. The germline V gene has CDR1 SGHNT and CDR2 YENEEA. The CDR3 totals 18 residues. The CDR3 DNA reads TGTGCCAGCAGCTTAAAGGGCGATCCGGGACAATCTAACTATGGCTACACCTTC. Amino acids: CASSLKGDPGQSNYGYTF.

The chain combines TRBV6-5 with TRBJ2-7, with TRBD1 identical over 7 bases. CDR3 length: 14 residues. Germline CDR1 reads MNHEY; CDR2 reads SVGAGI. V shed 6 bases, J shed 3 bases, and the junction held 8 bases outside the gene matches. The CDR3 DNA sequence: TGTGCCAGCAGGACTTCCGGGACAGTCTACGAGCAGTACTTC. This encodes CASRTSGTVYEQYF.

The V gene is TRBV27, the J gene TRBJ2-5; TRBD2 agrees at 15 bases. CDR3 length: 16 residues. J gave up 5 bases and V 1 base, and 2 bases lay outside the gene matches. Germline V gene lookup returns CDR1 MNHEY and CDR2 SMNVEV (reference sequence). CDR3 sequence (DNA): TGTGCCAGCAGTTTATGGACTAGCGGGAGGGGGGAGACCCAGTACTTC. Translation: CASSLWTSGRGETQYF.

The chain is built from TRBV30 and TRBJ1-1; tentatively, D is TRBD1 (6 bases). The CDR3 covers 16 residues. CDR1 is GTSNPN and CDR2 is SVGIG in the germline V gene (reference sequence). The V gene lost 4 bases and the J gene lost 6 bases, with 24 bases spanning the gap. This chain's CDR3 is CAWTLSITRGVAEAFF. CDR3 in DNA: TGTGCCTGGACCCTTTCGATAACCAGGGGTGTCGCTGAAGCTTTCTTT.

The chain recombines TRBV27 with TRBJ2-1; 8 bases line up with TRBD1. Germline V gene sequence: CDR1 MNHEY, CDR2 SMNVEV (reference sequence). This CDR3 comprises 15 residues. V was clipped by 3 bases and J by 1 base; unmatched bases: 2. In DNA, the CDR3 is TGTGCCAGCAGTTTGGACAGGGCGTCCTACAATGAGCAGTTCTTC. Translating gives CASSLDRASYNEQFF.

The chain is built from TRBV7-6 and TRBJ1-3, with TRBD1 identical over 7 bases. The germline CDR1 and CDR2 sequences are SGHVS and FNYEAQ. The V and J ends lost 5 bases and 0 bases, in that order; junction bases with no gene match: 13. This CDR3 is built from 18 residues. CDR3 loop: CASSRNAGTAVSGNTIYF. The CDR3 bases are TGTGCCAGCAGCCGAAATGCCGGGACAGCCGTCTCTGGAAACACCATATATTTT. The full variable domain, completed using reference TRBV7-6 and TRBJ1-3, is GAGVSQSPRYKVTKRGQDVALRCDPISGHVSLYWYRQALGQGPEFLTYFNYEAQQDKSGLPNDRFSAERPEGSISTLTIQRTEQRDSAMYRCASSRNAGTAVSGNTIYFGEGSWLTVV.

The chain's CDR3 is CASSKGARRTGDSGANVLTF. CDR3 nucleotide sequence: TGTGCCAGCAGCAAAGGGGCCCGTCGGACAGGGGATTCTGGGGCCAACGTCCTGACTTTC. This sequence joins TRBV21-1 and TRBJ2-6; the table's D call of TRBD1 was not tested on the DNA. TRBV21-1 is a known pseudogene. The CDR3 extends over 20 amino acids.

V gene TRBV15 combines with J gene TRBJ1-2, with 10 nucleotides matching TRBD1. Germline CDR1 is LNHNV and CDR2 is YYDKDF (reference sequence). The J segment lost 6 bases and the V segment lost 0 bases, leaving 4 bases of the junction unmatched. The CDR3 spans 15 residues. CDR3 protein: CATSRETGGANGYTF. CDR3 nucleotide sequence: TGTGCCACCAGCAGAGAGACAGGGGGCGCGAATGGCTACACCTTC. Variable domain in full (rest from reference TRBV15 and TRBJ1-2): DAMVIQNPRYQVTQFGKPVTLSCSQTLNHNVMYWYQQKSSQAPKLLFHYYDKDFNNEADTPDNFQSRRPNTSFCFLDIRSPGLGDTAMYLCATSRETGGANGYTFGSGTRLTVV.

V usage is TRBV28 and J usage is TRBJ2-3; 11 positions agree with TRBD2. V was pared by 1 base and J by 1 base, with 7 bases of the junction left unmatched. The CDR3 loop spans 18 amino acids. Germline V gene lookup returns CDR1 MDHEN and CDR2 SYDVKM. The CDR3 is CASSLLPTSGSGTDTQYF. The CDR3 coding sequence is TGTGCCAGCAGTTTATTACCCACTAGCGGGAGTGGCACAGATACGCAGTATTTT. The variable domain in full, with the rest retrieved from reference TRBV28 and TRBJ2-3, is DVKVTQSSRYLVKRTGEKVFLECVQDMDHENMFWYRQDPGLGLRLIYFSYDVKMKEKGDIPEGYSVSREKKERFSLILESASTNQTSMYLCASSLLPTSGSGTDTQYFGPGTRLTVL.

The chain recombines TRBV18 with TRBJ2-1; 8 nucleotides agree with TRBD2. The germline gives CDR1 KGHSH, CDR2 LQKENI. The CDR3 extends over 16 amino acids. Trimming at V came to 3 bases and at J to 4 bases, leaving 8 bases not matched to a gene. The CDR3 coding sequence is TGTGCCAGCTCACCCCGGACTAGCCAAGGTTACAATGAGCAGTTCTTC. This encodes CASSPRTSQGYNEQFF.

The chain couples TRBV5-8 to TRBJ1-2; D is ambiguous. V lost 4 bases and J 2 bases, leaving 9 bases between the germline ends. This CDR3 has 13 amino acids. Germline CDR1 is SGHTS and CDR2 is YDEGEE. The CDR3 reads CASSQQLNYGYTF. The CDR3 bases are TGTGCCAGCAGCCAACAGCTCAACTATGGCTACACCTTC.

CDR3 in DNA: TGCGCCAGCAGCCAAGCCGCAGGGTATGGCTACACCTTC. It codes for CASSQAAGYGYTF. The V and J genes are TRBV4-1 and TRBJ1-2; D perhaps matches TRBD1 (5 bases). Between the trimmed V and J ends, which lost 1 base and 5 bases, there was a span of 8 bases. The length of the CDR3 is 13 residues. Germline CDR1 is MGHRA and CDR2 is YSYEKL.

This clone was seen a single time. The rearrangement links TRBV5-1 to TRBJ1-1, with 11 bases fitting TRBD1. V lost 3 bases to trimming and J lost 5 bases; unmatched junction nucleotides: 6. The CDR3 length is 15 residues. Germline V lookup: CDR1 SGHRS, CDR2 YFSETQ. The chain's CDR3 is CASSWTGGLGTEAFF. CDR3 nucleotides: TGCGCCAGCAGCTGGACAGGGGGCTTGGGGACTGAAGCTTTCTTT.

The rearrangement uses TRBV11-1 and TRBJ2-1, with a possible D match to TRBD1 (5 bases). V was shortened by 1 base and J by 3 bases, with 10 bases between the two germline ends. Germline lookup yields CDR1 SGHAT and CDR2 FQDESV (reference sequence). This CDR3 has 15 residues. The CDR3 here is CASSLEWGLYNEQFF. The CDR3 DNA sequence: TGTGCCAGCAGCTTAGAGTGGGGCCTCTACAATGAGCAGTTCTTC.